This T cell receptor (beta chain) appears in the sequencing data of a study of T cell responses to AZD1222 COVID-19 vaccine. Findings and caveats of the study: Mapped onto spike, vaccine-associated CD4 TCRs spanned it and were dominant at 160-218 and 743-854.

The repertoire was sequenced with immunoSEQ multiplex PCR; TCRdb's copy has only in-frame clones and lacks some. The data hold roughly 190,000 clones, with over 85% observed a single time. The junction had 3 bases not matched to a gene; V was cut back by 1 base and J by 7 bases. Germline CDR1 SNHLY, CDR2 FYNNEI. The CDR3 runs 15 residues. To note about this clone: Its antigen remains unknown.

This chain connects TRBV2 to TRBJ2-7; 14 positions match TRBD2. The TCR was taken from an adult in good health. Source: peripheral blood, taken on day 0 of AZD1222 vaccination. CDR3 sequence reads: CASSEETSGRVEQYF. The CDR3 DNA is TGTGCCAGCAGTGAAGAGACTAGCGGGAGGGTTGAGCAGTACTTC.